This T cell receptor beta chain was identified during a study of T cells during gluten challenge in celiac disease (dated by TCRdb to 2015 to 2018). Turning to the overall study: Blood was collected at baseline, day 6 and day 14 of the challenge, and duodenal biopsies at baseline and day 14. On the Illumina MiSeq, single-cell libraries were sequenced as paired-end 250 bp and bulk libraries as paired-end 300 bp. Broad study findings and their caveats: Across the 7 patients, roughly 11-45% of single-cell TCR-alpha/beta clonotypes seen at the latest time point had also been present at baseline, compared with about 51-56% in the bulk data. Gluten-specific T cells in the circulation reached a peak on day 6, and the day-6 repertoire appeared to be made up largely of expanded preexisting memory clonotypes. Bulk sequencing of challenge samples was performed for only a couple of patients with many gluten-specific T cells. Clonal expansion rose on day 6, as shown by reduced sample-corrected Shannon diversity of circulating gluten-specific T cells.

Patients with treated celiac disease who followed a gluten-free diet went through a 14-day oral dietary gluten challenge so that recall of gluten-specific T cells could be studied. In the lamina propria, live cells were gated as tetramer-binding CD3+ CD8- CD4+ T cells, with CD11c, CD14, CD15, CD19 and CD56 cells excluded. Sorting was done on an Aria II cell sorter as single cells, plus in bulk whenever tetramer-positive cells were relatively numerous. Several duodenal biopsies were taken from each challenged patient at baseline and on day 14. To produce cryopreserved lamina propria cell suspensions, biopsies were stripped of epithelium with EDTA, digested with collagenase, homogenized and filtered. Before tetramer-binding CD4+ T cells were sorted, thawed cells were stained with a pool of PE-conjugated HLA-DQ:gluten tetramers presenting immunodominant gluten epitopes. The library was made by 5' RACE. TCRdb records Illumina MiSeq as the sequencer. Bulk TCR libraries were prepared with a modified SMART protocol. On the authors' methods: Selected pRESTO steps were used to preprocess the reads, and IMGT/HighV-QUEST was used to assign V, D, J genes and CDR3 junctions. Bulk sequences were retained only if found in at least two replicates with 10 or more cumulative reads. In samples containing more than 20 cells, repertoire diversity was estimated using a Shannon index corrected for undersampling. Clones were called with MiXCR by TCRdb after fastp trimmed the public reads at Q25, and only in-frame beta chains were retained. Every distinct CDR3 protein forms one entry, paired with its most common genes and DNA. The V and J calls were determined by TCRdb, not by the authors. For this sample the table gives some 210 distinct CDR3 sequences, of which over 10% were detected only once. The ten largest clones add up to approximately 29% of the sample.

Including the terminal cysteine and phenylalanine, the CDR3 comprises 16 residues. Left in the record is the CDR3 DNA by itself, 48 bases read in frame from the first base. CDR1 is given as SGHVS and CDR2 as FNYEAQ, both from the germline V gene. The junction carries 21 bases between V and J, which are trimmed by 5 bases and 8 bases respectively. This clonotype is deemed medium-sized (0.01 to 0.1%). Nothing much larger sits one base from this clone, and base qualities are not available. Sequencing was performed on gluten-specific CD4+ T cells sorted from the duodenum using tetramers, taken at baseline or on day 14 of gluten challenge (not recorded which). Recombination joined TRBV7-6 with TRBJ2-2; the D gene lacks a confident call. The origin of this receptor is a male donor with celiac disease. The DNA sequence is given as TGTGCCAGCAGCCCAACGCCTTTGGGCACTTGGGGGGAGCTGTTTTTT. It specifies CASSPTPLGTWGELFF.